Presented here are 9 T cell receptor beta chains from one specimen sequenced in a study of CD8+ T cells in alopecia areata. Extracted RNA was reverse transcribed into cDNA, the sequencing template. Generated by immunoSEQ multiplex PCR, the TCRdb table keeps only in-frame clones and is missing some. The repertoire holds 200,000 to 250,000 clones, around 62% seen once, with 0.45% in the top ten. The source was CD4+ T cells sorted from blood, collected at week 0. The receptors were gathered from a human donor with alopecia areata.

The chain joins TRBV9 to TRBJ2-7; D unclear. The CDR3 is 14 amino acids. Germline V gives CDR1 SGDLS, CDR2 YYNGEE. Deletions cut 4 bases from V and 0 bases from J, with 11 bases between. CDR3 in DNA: TGTGCCAGCAGCCCCCGGCGGAGCTCCTACGAGCAGTACTTC. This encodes CASSPRRSSYEQYF.

The CDR3 region has the DNA TGTGCCAGCAGCGTAGCTGGAGTAGCGAGGACGAGCGAGCAGTACTTC. Translation: CASSVAGVARTSEQYF. This chain links TRBV9 with TRBJ2-7; tentative D call: TRBD2 (5 bases). Per the germline V gene, CDR1 is SGDLS and CDR2 is YYNGEE. V was pared by 0 bases and J by 6 bases, with 19 bases between. This CDR3 region has 16 residues.

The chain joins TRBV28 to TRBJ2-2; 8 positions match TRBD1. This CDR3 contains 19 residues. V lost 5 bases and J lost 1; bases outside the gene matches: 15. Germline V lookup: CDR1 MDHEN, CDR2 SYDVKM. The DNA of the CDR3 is TGTGCCAGCAGTGTGGGACAGGCGTTCTCCATCTTGAACACCGGGGAGCTGTTTTTT. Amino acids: CASSVGQAFSILNTGELFF.

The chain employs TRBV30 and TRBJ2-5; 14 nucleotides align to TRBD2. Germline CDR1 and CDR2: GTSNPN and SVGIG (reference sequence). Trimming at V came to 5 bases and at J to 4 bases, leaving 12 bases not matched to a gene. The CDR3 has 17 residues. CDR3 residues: CAWLPTGTSGSRETQYF. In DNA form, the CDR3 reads TGTGCCTGGCTGCCAACCGGGACTAGCGGGAGCAGAGAGACCCAGTACTTC.

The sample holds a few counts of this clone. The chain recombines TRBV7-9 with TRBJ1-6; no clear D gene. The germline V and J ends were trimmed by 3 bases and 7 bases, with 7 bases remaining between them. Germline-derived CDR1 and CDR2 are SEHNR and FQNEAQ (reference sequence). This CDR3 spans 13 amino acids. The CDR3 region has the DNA TGTGCCAGCAGCTTTCCCTCAAATTCACCCCTCCACTTT. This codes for CASSFPSNSPLHF.

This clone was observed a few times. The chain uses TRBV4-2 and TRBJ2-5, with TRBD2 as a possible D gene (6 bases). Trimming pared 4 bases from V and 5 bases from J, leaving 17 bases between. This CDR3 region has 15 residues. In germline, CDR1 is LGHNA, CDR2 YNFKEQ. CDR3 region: CASSRSGSWEETQYF. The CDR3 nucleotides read TGTGCCAGCAGCCGTTCCGGGAGTTGGGAGGAGACCCAGTACTTC.

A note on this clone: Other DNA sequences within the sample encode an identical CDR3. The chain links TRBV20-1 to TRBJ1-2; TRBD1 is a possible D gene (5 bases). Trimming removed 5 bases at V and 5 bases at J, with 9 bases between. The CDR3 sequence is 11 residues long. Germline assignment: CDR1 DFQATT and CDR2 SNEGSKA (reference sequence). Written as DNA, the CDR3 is TGCAGTGCTGGAACAGGTTATGGCTACACCTTC. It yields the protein CSAGTGYGYTF.

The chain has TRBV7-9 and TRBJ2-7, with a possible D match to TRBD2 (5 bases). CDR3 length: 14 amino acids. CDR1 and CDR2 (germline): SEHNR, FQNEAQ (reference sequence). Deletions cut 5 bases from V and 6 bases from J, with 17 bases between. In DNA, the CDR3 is TGTGCCAGCAGCCCGAAGGAGGAGCTGGGCGAGCAGTACTTC. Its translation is CASSPKEELGEQYF.

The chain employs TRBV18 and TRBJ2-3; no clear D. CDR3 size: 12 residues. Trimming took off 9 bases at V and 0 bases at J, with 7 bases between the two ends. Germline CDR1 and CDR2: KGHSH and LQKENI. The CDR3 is CASLTSTDTQYF. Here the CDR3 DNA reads TGTGCCAGTCTCACTAGCACAGATACGCAGTATTTT. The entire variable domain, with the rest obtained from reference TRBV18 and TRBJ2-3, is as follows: NAGVMQNPRHLVRRRGQEARLRCSPMKGHSHVYWYRQLPEEGLKFMVYLQKENIIDESGMPKERFSAEFPKEGPSILRIQQVVRGDSAAYFCASLTSTDTQYFGPGTRLTVL.